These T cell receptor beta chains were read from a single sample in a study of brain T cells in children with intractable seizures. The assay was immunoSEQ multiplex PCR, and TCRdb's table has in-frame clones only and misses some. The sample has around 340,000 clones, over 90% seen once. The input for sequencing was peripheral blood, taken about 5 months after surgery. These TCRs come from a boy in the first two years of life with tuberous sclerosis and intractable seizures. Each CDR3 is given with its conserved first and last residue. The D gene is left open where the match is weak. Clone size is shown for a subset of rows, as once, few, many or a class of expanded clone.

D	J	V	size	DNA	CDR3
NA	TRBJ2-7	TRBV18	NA	TGTGCCAGCTCACCCGTAAGCCGGACATACGAGCAGTACTTC	CASSPVSRTYEQYF
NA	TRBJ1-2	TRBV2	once	TGTGCCAGTTCGTCCGATGGGGGGTATGGCTACACCTTC	CASSSDGGYGYTF
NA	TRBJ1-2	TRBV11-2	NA	TGTGCCAGCAGCTTAGGACCAGGGGACTATGGCTACACCTTC	CASSLGPGDYGYTF
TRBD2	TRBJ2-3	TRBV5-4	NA	TGTGCCAGCAGCTTGGGGACTAGCGGGAGAGATACGCAGTATTTT	CASSLGTSGRDTQYF
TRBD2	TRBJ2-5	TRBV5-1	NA	TGCGCCAGCAGCTTGGTTGGACTAGCCGGAGAGACCCAGTACTTC	CASSLVGLAGETQYF
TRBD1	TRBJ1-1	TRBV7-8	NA	TGTGCCAGCAGCTTTTCCGGACAGGGAAACACTGAAGCTTTCTTT	CASSFSGQGNTEAFF
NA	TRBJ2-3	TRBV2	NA	TGTGCCAGCACAATTGAGGGCACGCAGTATTTT	CASTIEGTQYF
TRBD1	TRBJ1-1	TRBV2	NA	TGTGCCAGCAGGAGGGAGACAGGGGTGGAGAAGGCTTTCTTT	CASRRETGVEKAFF
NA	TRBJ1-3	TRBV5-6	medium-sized	TGTGCCAGCAGCCCAACAGGGGGAAACACCATATATTTT	CASSPTGGNTIYF
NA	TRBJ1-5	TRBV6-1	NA	TGTGCCAGCAGTGACAATCAGCCCCAGCATTTT	CASSDNQPQHF
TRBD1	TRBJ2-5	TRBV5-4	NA	TGTGCCAGCAGCTGGGACAGGACAGAGACCCAGTACTTC	CASSWDRTETQYF
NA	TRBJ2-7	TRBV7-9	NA	TGTGCCAGCAGTGAGCCCCCCGGACCTCTCGTATCCTACGAGCAGTACTTC	CASSEPPGPLVSYEQYF
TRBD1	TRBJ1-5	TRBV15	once	TGTGCCACCAGCGTCAGGGGGAATAGCAATCAGCCCCAGCATTTT	CATSVRGNSNQPQHF
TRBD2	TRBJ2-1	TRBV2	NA	TGTGCCAGCTTGGGGCGGGAGGGCCATAATGAGCAGTTCTTC	CASLGREGHNEQFF
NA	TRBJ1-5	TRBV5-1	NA	TGCGCCAGCAGCTTTGAAGGGCAGCCCCAGCATTTT	CASSFEGQPQHF
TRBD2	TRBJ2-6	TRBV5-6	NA	TGTGCCAGCTATTCCCCGCTAGCGGGAGGGCCTGGGGCCAACGTCCTGACTTTC	CASYSPLAGGPGANVLTF
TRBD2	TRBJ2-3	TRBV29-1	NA	TGCAGCGTCTTTCTCGAGCGGGGGGCAAAAATTGCGGCAGATACGCAGTATTTT	CSVFLERGAKIAADTQYF
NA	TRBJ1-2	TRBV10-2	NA	TGCGCCAGCAGTGAGTTAGCTACAGCTAACTATGGCTACACCTTC	CASSELATANYGYTF
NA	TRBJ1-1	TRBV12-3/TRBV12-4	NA	TGTGCCAGCAGTCCTGGGACCGCTGAGGAAGCTTTCTTT	CASSPGTAEEAFF
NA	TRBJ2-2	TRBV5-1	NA	TGCGCCAGCAGCTTGTCGAGCAGGGGCGCCGGCACCGGGGAGCTGTTTTTT	CASSLSSRGAGTGELFF
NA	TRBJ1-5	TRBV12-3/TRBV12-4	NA	TGTGCCAGCCGACAGGCCAATCAGCCCCAGCATTTT	CASRQANQPQHF
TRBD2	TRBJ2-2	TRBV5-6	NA	TGTGCCAGCAGCTTACTTACTAGCGGGAGGCGAAGGGGCACCGGGGAGCTGTTTTTT	CASSLLTSGRRRGTGELFF
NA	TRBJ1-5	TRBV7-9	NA	TGTGCCAGCAGCGAACAACAGGGAACTGGCAATCAGCCCCAGCATTTT	CASSEQQGTGNQPQHF